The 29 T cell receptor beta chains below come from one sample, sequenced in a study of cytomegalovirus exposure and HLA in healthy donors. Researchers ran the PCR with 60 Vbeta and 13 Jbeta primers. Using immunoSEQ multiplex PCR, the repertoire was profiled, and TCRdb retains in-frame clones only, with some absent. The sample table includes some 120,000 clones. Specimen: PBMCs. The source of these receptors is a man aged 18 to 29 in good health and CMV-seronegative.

CDR3 sequence reads: CASSPGRQGPYEQYF. The CDR3 DNA sequence: TGTGCCAGCAGCCCCGGCCGCCAGGGCCCCTACGAGCAGTACTTC. The rearrangement joins TRBV28 to TRBJ2-7; maybe TRBD1 (5 bases). Trimming cost V 6 bases and J 2 bases, with 17 bases left between them. The CDR3 sequence is 15 residues long. Looked up from germline, CDR1 is MDHEN and CDR2 is SYDVKM.

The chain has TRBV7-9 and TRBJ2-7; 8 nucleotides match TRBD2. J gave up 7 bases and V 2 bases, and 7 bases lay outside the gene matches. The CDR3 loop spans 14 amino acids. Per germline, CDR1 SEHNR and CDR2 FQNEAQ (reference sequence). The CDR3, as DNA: TGTGCCAGCAGCTTAATTAGCGGGGTGTTAGAGCAGTACTTC. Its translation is CASSLISGVLEQYF.

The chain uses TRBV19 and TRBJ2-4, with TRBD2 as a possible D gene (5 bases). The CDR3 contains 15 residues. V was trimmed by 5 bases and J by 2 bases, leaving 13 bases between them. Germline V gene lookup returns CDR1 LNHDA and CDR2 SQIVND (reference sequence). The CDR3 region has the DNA TGTGCCAGTAGTGTCACGATAGCGACCAAAAACATTCAGTACTTC. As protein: CASSVTIATKNIQYF.

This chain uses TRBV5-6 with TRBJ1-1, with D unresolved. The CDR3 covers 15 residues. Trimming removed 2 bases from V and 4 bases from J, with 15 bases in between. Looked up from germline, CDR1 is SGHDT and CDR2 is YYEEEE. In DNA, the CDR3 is TGTGCCAGCAGCTTCCGGATACAGATCACCACTGAAGCTTTCTTT. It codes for CASSFRIQITTEAFF. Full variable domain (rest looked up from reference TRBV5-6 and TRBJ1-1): DAGVTQSPTHLIKTRGQQVTLRCSPKSGHDTVSWYQQALGQGPQFIFQYYEEEERQRGNFPDRFSGHQFPNYSSELNVNALLLGDSALYLCASSFRIQITTEAFFGQGTRLTVV.

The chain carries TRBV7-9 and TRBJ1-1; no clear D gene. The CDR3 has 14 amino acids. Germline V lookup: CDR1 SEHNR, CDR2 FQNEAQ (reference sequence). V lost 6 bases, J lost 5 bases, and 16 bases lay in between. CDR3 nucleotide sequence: TGTGCCAGCAGTTTCCAAGAGGTGGTTACTGAAGCTTTCTTT. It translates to CASSFQEVVTEAFF.

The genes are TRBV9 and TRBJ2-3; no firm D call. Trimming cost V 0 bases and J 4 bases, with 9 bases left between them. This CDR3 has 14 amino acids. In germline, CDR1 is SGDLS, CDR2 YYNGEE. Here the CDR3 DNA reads TGTGCCAGCAGCGTAGGTCTAAAGCCAGATACGCAGTATTTT. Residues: CASSVGLKPDTQYF.

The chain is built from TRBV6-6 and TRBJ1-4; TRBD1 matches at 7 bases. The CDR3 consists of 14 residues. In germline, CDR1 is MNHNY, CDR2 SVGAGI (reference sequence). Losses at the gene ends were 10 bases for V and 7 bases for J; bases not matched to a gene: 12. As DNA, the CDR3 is TGTGCCACCTTAAGACAGGGCTTCGGTGAAAAACTGTTTTTT. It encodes CATLRQGFGEKLFF.

The CDR3 protein is CASSPTTMNTEAFF. DNA of the CDR3: TGTGCCAGCAGCCCCACAACCATGAACACTGAAGCTTTCTTT. V and J are TRBV7-9 and TRBJ1-1, with D unresolved. The germline V gene encodes CDR1 SEHNR and CDR2 FQNEAQ (reference sequence). The CDR3 runs 14 residues. V was trimmed by 5 bases and J by 0 bases, leaving 10 bases between them.

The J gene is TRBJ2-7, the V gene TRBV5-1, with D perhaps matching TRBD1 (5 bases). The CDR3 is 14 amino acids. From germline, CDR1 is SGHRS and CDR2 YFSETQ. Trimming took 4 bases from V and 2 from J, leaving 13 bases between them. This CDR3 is CASSPSTGTYEQYF. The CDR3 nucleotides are TGCGCCAGCAGCCCCTCTACAGGAACCTACGAGCAGTACTTC.

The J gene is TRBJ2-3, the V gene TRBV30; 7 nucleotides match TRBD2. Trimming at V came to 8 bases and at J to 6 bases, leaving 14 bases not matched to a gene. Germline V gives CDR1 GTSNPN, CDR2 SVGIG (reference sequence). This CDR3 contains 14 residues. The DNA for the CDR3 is TGTGCCGGGGGGGTGGCGGGGCTTGGGGATACGCAGTATTTT. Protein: CAGGVAGLGDTQYF.

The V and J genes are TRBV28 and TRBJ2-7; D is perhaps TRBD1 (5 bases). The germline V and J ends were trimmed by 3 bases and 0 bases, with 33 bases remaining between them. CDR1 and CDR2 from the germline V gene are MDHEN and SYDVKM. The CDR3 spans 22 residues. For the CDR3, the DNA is TGTGCCAGCAGTTTTCTAATGTCTGTGAATCTCGGACACCTAACCCACTCCTACGAGCAGTACTTC. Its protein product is CASSFLMSVNLGHLTHSYEQYF.

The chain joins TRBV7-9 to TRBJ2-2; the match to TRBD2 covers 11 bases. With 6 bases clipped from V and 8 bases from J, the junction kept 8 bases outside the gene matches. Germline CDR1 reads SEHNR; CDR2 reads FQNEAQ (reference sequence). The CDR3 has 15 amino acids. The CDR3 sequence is CASRETSGAKGELFF. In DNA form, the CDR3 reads TGTGCCAGCAGAGAGACTAGCGGGGCTAAAGGGGAGCTGTTTTTT.

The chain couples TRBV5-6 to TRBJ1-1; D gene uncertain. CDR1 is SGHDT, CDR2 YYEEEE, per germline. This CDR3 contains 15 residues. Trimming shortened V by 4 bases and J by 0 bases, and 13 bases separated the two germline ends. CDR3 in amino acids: CASSLLGTLNTEAFF. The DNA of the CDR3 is TGTGCCAGCAGCCTGCTGGGCACCTTGAACACTGAAGCTTTCTTT.

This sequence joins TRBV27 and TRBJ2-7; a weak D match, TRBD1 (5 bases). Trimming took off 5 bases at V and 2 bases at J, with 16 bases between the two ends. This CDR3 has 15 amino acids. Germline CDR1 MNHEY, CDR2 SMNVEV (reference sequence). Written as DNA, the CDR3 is TGTGCCAGCAGTCCCTCTACAGGCAGTCCCTACGAGCAGTACTTC. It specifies CASSPSTGSPYEQYF.

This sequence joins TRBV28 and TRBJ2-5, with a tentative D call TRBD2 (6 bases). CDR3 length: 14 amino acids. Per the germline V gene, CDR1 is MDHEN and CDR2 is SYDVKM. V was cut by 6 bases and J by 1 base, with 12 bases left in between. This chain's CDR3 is CASRREVTQETQYF. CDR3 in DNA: TGTGCCAGCAGGCGGGAAGTAACCCAAGAGACCCAGTACTTC.

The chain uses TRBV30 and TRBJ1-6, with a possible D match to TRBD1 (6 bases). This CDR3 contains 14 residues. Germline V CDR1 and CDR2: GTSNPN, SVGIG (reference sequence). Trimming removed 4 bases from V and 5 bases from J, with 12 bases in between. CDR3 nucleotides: TGTGCCTGGAAGATAACAGGGAATAATTCACCCCTCCACTTT. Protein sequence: CAWKITGNNSPLHF.

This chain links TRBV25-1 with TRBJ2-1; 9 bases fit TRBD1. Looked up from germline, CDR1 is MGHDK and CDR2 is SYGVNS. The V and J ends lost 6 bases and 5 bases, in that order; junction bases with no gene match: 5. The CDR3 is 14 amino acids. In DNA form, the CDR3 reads TGTGCCAGCAGAGGACAGGGGAGGAACAATGAGCAGTTCTTC. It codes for CASRGQGRNNEQFF.

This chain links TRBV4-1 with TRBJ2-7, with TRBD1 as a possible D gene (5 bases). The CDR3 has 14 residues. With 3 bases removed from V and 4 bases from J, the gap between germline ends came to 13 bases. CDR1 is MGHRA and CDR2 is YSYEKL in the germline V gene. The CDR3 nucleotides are TGCGCCAGCAGCCACCTACAGGTTGGGTACGAGCAGTACTTC. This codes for CASSHLQVGYEQYF.

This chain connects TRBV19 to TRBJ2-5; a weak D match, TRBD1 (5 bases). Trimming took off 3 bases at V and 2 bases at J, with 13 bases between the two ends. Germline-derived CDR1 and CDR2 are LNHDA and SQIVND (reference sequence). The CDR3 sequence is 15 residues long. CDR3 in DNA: TGTGCCAGTAGTATTGACAGACAGTCTCAAGAGACCCAGTACTTC. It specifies CASSIDRQSQETQYF.

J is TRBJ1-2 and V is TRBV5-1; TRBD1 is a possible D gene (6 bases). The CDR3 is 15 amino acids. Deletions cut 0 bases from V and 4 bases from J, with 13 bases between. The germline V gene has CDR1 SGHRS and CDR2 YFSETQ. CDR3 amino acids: CASSLAAGEFYGYTF. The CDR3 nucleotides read TGCGCCAGCAGCTTGGCGGCAGGGGAATTCTATGGCTACACCTTC.

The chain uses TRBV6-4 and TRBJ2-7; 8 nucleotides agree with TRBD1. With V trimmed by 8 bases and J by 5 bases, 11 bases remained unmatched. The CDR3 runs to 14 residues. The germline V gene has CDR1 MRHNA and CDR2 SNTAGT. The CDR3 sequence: CASVSGGKIDEQYF. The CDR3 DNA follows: TGTGCCAGCGTCTCAGGGGGCAAGATTGACGAGCAGTACTTC.

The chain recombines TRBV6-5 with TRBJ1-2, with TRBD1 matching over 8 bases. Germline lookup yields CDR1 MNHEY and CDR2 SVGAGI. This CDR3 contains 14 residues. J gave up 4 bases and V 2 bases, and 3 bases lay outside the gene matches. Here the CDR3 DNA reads TGTGCCAGCAGTTACCAGGGGGCGGTCTATGGCTACACCTTC. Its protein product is CASSYQGAVYGYTF.

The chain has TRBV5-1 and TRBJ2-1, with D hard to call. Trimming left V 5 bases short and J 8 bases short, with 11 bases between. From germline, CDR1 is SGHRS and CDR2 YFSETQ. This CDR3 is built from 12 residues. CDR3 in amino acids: CASSPLNDEQFF. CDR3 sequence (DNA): TGCGCCAGCAGTCCACTGAACGATGAGCAGTTCTTC.

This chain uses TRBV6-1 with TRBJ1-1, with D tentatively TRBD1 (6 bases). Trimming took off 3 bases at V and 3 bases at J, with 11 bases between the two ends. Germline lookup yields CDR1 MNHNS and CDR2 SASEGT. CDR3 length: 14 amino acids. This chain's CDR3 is CASSEFRGYTEAFF. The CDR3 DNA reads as TGTGCCAGCAGTGAGTTTAGGGGGTACACTGAAGCTTTCTTT.

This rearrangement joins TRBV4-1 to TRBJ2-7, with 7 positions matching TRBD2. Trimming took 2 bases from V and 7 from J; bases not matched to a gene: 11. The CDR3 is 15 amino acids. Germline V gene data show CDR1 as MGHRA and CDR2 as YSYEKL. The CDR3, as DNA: TGCGCCAGCAGCCAATCAAAGGGAGGGGCGCGGGAGCAGTACTTC. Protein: CASSQSKGGAREQYF.

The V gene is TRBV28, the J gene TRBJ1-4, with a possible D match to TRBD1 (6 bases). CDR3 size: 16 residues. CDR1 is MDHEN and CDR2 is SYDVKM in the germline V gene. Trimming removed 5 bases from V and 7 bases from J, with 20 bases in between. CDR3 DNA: TGTGCCAGCAGTCCGCCTCCGAGGGGGTTCGGTGAAAAACTGTTTTTT. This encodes CASSPPPRGFGEKLFF.

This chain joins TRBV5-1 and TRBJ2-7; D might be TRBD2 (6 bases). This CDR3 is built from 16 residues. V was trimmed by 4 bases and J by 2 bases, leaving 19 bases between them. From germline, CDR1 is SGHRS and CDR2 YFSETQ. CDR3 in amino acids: CASSKGLTSSTYEQYF. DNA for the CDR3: TGCGCCAGCAGCAAGGGACTCACCAGCTCCACCTACGAGCAGTACTTC. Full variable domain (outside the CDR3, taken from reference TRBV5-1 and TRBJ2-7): KAGVTQTPRYLIKTRGQQVTLSCSPISGHRSVSWYQQTPGQGLQFLFEYFSETQRNKGNFPGRFSGRQFSNSRSEMNVSTLELGDSALYLCASSKGLTSSTYEQYFGPGTRLTVT.

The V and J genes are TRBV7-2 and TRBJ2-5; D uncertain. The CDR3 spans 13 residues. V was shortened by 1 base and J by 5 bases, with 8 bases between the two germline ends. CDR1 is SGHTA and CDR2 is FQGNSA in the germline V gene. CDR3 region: CASSLVARETQYF. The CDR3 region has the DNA TGTGCCAGCAGCTTAGTTGCACGGGAGACCCAGTACTTC.

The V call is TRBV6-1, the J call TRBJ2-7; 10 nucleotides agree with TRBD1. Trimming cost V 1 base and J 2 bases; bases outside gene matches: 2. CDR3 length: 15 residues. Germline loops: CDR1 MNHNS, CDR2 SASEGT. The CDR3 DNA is TGTGCCAGCAGTGAAGGGACAGGGGGAGCCTACGAGCAGTACTTC. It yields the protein CASSEGTGGAYEQYF.